The TCR beta chain described here comes from a study of T cell responses to AZD1222 COVID-19 vaccine. Germline assignment: CDR1 MNHEY and CDR2 SVGEGT. V was clipped by 6 bases and J by 1 base, with 24 bases between them. The CDR3 spans 19 residues. Produced via immunoSEQ multiplex PCR; TCRdb's table is partial and in-frame only. The sample yields roughly 100,000 clones, nearly 90% seen once. As regards this clone: Its antigen is currently unknown.

Study-level findings and limits: In a largely white British group with more females than males, clonal diversity was possibly underestimated. Elevations in Spike-specific TCR breadth and depth followed administration of two AZD1222 doses. The study found vaccine-associated CD4 TCRs spanning spike, dominant at 160-218 and 743-854. Sampling captured repertoires only after the peak T cell response.

Here the sequenced sample was peripheral blood, taken 28 days after the second AZD1222 dose. The source is an adult who received the AZD1222 COVID-19 vaccine. V usage is TRBV6-2 or TRBV6-3 and J usage is TRBJ2-2; D possibly corresponds to TRBD2 (7 bases). The chain's CDR3 is CASSRPPGGKVGNTGELFF. The CDR3 nucleotides read TGTGCCAGCAGCCGACCGCCGGGGGGCAAGGTTGGGAACACCGGGGAGCTGTTTTTT.